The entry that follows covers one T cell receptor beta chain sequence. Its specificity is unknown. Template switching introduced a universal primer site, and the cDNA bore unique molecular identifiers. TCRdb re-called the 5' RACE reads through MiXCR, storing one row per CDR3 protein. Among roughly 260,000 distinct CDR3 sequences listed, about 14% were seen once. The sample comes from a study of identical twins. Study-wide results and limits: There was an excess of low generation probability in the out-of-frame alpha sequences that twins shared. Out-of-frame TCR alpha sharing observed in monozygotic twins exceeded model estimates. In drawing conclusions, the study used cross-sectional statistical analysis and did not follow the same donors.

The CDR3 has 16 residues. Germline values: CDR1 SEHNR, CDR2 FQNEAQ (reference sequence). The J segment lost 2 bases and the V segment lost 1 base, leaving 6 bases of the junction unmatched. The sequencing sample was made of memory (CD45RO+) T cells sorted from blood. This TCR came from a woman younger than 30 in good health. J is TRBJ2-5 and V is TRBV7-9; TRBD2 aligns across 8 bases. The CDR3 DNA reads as TGTGCCAGCAGCTTAGGGGCTAGCGGGTTTCAAGAGACCCAGTACTTC. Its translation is CASSLGASGFQETQYF. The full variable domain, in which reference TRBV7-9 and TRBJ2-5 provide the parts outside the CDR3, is DTGVSQNPRHKITKRGQNVTFRCDPISEHNRLYWYRQTLGQGPEFLTYFQNEAQLEKSRLLSDRFSAERPKGSFSTLEIQRTEQGDSAMYLCASSLGASGFQETQYFGPGTRLLVL.